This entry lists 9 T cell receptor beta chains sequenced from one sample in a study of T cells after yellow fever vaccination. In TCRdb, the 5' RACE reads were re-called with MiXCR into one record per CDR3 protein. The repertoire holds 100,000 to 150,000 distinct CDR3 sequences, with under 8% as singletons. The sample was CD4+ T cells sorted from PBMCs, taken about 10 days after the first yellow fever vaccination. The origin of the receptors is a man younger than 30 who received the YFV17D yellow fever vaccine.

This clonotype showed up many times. CDR3 sequence (DNA): TGTGCCAGTAGTATAGGGCAGGGCGCCACTGAAGCTTTCTTT. Amino acid sequence: CASSIGQGATEAFF. V and J are TRBV19 and TRBJ1-1, with D perhaps matching TRBD1 (5 bases). The germline V gene encodes CDR1 LNHDA and CDR2 SQIVND (reference sequence). The CDR3 sequence is 14 residues long. V was pared by 1 base and J by 4 bases, with 10 bases between.

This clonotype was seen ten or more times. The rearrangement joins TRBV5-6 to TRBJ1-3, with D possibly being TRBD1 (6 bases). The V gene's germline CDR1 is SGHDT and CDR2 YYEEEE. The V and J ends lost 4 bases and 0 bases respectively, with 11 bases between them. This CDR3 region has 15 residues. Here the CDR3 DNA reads TGTGCCAGCAGCAGTCGGACAGTCTCTGGAAACACCATATATTTT. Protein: CASSSRTVSGNTIYF. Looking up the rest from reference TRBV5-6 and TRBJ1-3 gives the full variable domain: DAGVTQSPTHLIKTRGQQVTLRCSPKSGHDTVSWYQQALGQGPQFIFQYYEEEERQRGNFPDRFSGHQFPNYSSELNVNALLLGDSALYLCASSSRTVSGNTIYFGEGSWLTVV.

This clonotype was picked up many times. CDR3 bases: TGCGCCAGCAGCCGCGACCCCGGGGGAATAAACAATGAGCAGTTCTTC. Its translation: CASSRDPGGINNEQFF. The chain links TRBV5-1 to TRBJ2-1, with D possibly TRBD2 on 6 matching bases. The CDR3 consists of 16 residues. Per germline, CDR1 SGHRS and CDR2 YFSETQ. Trimming shortened V by 4 bases and J by 5 bases, and 19 bases separated the two germline ends.

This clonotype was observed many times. Here the CDR3 reads CAISESVGLEQYV. CDR3 in DNA: TGTGCCATCAGTGAGTCAGTGGGACTCGAGCAGTACGTC. The J gene is TRBJ2-7, the V gene TRBV10-3; maybe TRBD2 (6 bases). The germline V gene has CDR1 ENHRY and CDR2 SYGVKD. The V gene lost 0 bases and the J gene lost 6 bases, with 9 bases spanning the gap. The CDR3 covers 13 residues.

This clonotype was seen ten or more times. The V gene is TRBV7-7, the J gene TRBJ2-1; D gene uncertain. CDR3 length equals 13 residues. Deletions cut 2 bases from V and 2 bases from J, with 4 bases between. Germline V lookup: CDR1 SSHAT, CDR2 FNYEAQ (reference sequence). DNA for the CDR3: TGTGCCAGCAGCTTAAGAACCTACAATGAGCAGTTCTTC. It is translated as CASSLRTYNEQFF.

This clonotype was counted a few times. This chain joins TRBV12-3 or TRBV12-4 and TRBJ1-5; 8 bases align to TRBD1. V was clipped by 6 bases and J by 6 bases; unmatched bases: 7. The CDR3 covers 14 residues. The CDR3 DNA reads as TGTGCCAGCAGCCCAGTCCAGGGGGCTCAGCCCCAGCATTTT. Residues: CASSPVQGAQPQHF.

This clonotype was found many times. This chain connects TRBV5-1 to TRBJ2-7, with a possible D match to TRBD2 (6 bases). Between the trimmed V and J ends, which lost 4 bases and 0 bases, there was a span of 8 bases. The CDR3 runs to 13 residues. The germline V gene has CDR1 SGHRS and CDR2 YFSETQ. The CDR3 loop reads CASSAGSSYEQYF. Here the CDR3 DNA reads TGCGCCAGCAGCGCCGGGAGCTCCTACGAGCAGTACTTC. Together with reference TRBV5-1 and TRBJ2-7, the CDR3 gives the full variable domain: KAGVTQTPRYLIKTRGQQVTLSCSPISGHRSVSWYQQTPGQGLQFLFEYFSETQRNKGNFPGRFSGRQFSNSRSEMNVSTLELGDSALYLCASSAGSSYEQYFGPGTRLTVT.

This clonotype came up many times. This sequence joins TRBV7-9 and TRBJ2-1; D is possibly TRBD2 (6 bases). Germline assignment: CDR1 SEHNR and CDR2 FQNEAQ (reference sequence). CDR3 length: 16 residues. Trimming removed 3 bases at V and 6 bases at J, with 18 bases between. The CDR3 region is CASSLEKRVGTNEQFF. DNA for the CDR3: TGTGCCAGCAGCTTGGAAAAGCGGGTGGGCACCAATGAGCAGTTCTTC.

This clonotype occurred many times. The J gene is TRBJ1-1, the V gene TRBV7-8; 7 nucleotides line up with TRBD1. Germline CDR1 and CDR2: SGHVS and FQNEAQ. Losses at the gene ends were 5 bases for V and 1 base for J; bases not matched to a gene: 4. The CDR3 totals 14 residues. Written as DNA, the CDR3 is TGTGCCAGCAGCCCGACAGGGACGAACACTGAAGCTTTCTTT. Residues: CASSPTGTNTEAFF.